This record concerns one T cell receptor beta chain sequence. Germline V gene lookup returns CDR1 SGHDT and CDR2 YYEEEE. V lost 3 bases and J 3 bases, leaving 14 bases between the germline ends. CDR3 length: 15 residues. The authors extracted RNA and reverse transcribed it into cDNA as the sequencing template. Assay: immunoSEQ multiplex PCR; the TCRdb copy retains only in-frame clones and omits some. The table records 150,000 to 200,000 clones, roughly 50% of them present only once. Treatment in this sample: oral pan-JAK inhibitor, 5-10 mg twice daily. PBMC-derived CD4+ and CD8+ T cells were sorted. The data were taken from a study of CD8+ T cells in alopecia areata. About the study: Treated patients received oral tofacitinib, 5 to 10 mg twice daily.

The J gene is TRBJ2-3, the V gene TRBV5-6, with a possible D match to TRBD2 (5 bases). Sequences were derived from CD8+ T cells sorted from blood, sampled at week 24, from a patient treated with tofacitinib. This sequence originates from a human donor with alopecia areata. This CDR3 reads CASSSLEPTTDTQYF. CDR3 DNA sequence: TGTGCCAGCAGCTCACTAGAACCAACGACAGATACGCAGTATTTT. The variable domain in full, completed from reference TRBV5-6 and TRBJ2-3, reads DAGVTQSPTHLIKTRGQQVTLRCSPKSGHDTVSWYQQALGQGPQFIFQYYEEEERQRGNFPDRFSGHQFPNYSSELNVNALLLGDSALYLCASSSLEPTTDTQYFGPGTRLTVL.